In this sample, the clone carrying this T cell receptor beta chain turned up a few times. Its antigen is unknown. This sample was included in a study of T-cell reconstitution after alpha-beta-depleted transplantation in children. The study, taken as a whole, reports: Newly generated T cells supplied most T-cell counts and diversity one year post-transplant. Surviving thymic progenitors and recipient T cells were the source of high TCRbeta diversity at day 60 in some patients.

For TCRbeta, the library was prepared with unique molecular identifiers. Each CDR3 protein gets one entry after TCRdb re-called the PCR reads with MiXCR. The sample yields about 980,000 distinct CDR3 sequences, about 31% seen once. Sequenced material: PBMCs, mostly from graft donor cells, taken 360 days after TCRalphabeta/CD19-depleted stem cell transplant. The TCR was taken from a boy in the first two years of life who had a stem cell transplant for SCID, so the T cells may come from the graft donor.

The CDR3 sequence: CASRPTSGAAKNIQYF. CDR3 bases: TGTGCCAGCAGACCGACTAGCGGAGCAGCCAAAAACATTCAGTACTTC. This chain uses TRBV27 with TRBJ2-4; 9 nucleotides align to TRBD2. The CDR3 runs 16 residues. In germline, CDR1 is MNHEY, CDR2 SMNVEV (reference sequence). V shed 6 bases and J 0 bases; nucleotides not matched to a gene: 6.